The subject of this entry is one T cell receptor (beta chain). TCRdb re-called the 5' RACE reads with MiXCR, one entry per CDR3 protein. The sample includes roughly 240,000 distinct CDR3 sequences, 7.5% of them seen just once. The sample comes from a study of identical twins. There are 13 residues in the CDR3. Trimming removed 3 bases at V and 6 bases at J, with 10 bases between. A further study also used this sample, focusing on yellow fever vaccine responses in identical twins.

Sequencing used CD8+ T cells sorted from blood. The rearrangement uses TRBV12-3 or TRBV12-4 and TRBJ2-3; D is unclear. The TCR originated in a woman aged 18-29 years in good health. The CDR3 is CASSFEMWDTQYF. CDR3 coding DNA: TGTGCCAGCAGTTTCGAGATGTGGGATACGCAGTATTTT.